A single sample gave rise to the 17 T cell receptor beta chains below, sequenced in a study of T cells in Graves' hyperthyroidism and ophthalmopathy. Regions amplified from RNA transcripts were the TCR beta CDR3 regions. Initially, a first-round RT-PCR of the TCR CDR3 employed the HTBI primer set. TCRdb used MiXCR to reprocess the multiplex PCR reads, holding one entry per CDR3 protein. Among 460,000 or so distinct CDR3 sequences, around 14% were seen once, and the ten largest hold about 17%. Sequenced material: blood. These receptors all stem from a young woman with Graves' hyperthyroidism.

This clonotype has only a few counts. The CDR3 spells CASRSTDGTETQYF. The CDR3 region has the DNA TGCGCCAGCAGGTCGACTGATGGGACTGAGACCCAGTACTTC. The chain joins TRBV5-1 to TRBJ2-5; perhaps TRBD2 as D (6 bases). V was shortened by 5 bases and J by 5 bases, with 16 bases between the two germline ends. The CDR3 loop spans 14 amino acids. Germline CDR1 SGHRS, CDR2 YFSETQ.

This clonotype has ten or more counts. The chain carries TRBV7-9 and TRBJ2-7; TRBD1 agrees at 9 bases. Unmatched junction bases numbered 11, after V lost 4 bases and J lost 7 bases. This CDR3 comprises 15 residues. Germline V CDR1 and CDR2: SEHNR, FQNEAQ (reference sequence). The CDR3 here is CASSSGTGSLGEQYV. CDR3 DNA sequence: TGTGCCAGCAGCTCCGGGACAGGGTCCCTGGGGGAGCAGTACGTC.

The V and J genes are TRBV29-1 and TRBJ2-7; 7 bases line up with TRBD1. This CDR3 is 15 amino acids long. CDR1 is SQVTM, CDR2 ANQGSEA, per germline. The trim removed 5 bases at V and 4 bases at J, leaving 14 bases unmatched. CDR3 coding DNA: TGCAGCGTTCGGGACAGCCGGGCGATGGCTTACGAGCAGTACTTC. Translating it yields CSVRDSRAMAYEQYF.

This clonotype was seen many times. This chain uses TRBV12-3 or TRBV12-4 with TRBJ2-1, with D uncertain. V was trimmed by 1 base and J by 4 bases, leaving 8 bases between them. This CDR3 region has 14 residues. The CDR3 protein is CASSLGGSYNEQFF. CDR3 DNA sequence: TGTGCCAGCAGTTTAGGGGGATCTTACAATGAGCAGTTCTTC.

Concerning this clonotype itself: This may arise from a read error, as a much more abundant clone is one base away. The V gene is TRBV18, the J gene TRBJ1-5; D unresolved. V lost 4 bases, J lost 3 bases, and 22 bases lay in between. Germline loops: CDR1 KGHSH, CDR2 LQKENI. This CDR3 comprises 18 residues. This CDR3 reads CASSRTPRQSRSNQPQHF. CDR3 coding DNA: TGTGCCAGCTCACGAACTCCACGGCAGAGCCGTTCCAATCAGCCCCAGCATTTT.

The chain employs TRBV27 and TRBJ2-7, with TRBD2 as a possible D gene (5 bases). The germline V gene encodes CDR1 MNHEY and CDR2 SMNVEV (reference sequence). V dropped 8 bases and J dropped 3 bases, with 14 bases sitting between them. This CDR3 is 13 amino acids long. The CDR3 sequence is CASLAGPIYEQYF. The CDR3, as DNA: TGTGCCAGCCTAGCCGGGCCTATCTACGAGCAGTACTTC.

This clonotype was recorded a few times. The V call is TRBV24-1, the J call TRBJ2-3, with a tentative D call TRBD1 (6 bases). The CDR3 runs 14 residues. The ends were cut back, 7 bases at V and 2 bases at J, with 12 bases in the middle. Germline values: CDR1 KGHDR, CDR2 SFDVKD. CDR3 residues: CATSGTPHTDTQYF. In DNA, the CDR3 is TGTGCCACCAGCGGGACACCTCACACAGATACGCAGTATTTT.

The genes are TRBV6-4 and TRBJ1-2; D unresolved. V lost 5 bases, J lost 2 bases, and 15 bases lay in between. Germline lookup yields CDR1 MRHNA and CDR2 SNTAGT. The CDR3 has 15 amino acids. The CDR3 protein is CASSLLPDQNYGYTF. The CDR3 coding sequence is TGTGCCAGCAGTTTGCTCCCCGACCAGAACTATGGCTACACCTTC.

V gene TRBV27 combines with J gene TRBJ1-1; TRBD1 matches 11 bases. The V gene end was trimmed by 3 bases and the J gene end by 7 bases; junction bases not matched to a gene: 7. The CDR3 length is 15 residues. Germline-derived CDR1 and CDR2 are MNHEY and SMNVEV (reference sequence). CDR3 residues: CASSFIGTGGNEAFF. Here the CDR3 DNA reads TGTGCCAGCAGTTTCATCGGGACAGGGGGTAATGAAGCTTTCTTT.

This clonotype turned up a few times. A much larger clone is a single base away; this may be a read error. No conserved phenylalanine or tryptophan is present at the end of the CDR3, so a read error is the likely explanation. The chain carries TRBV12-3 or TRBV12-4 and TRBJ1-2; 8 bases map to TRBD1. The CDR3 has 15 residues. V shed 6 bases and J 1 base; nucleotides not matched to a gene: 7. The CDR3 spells CASSSGQGSNYGYTL. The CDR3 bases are TGTGCCAGCAGCTCCGGACAGGGAAGTAACTATGGCTACACCCTC.

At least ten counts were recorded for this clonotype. The CDR3 sequence is CASSPIGTVSYNEQFF. For the CDR3, the DNA is TGCGCCAGCAGCCCCATAGGGACAGTCTCCTACAATGAGCAGTTCTTC. The rearrangement uses TRBV4-1 and TRBJ2-1, with TRBD1 identical over 7 bases. CDR1 is MGHRA, CDR2 YSYEKL, per germline. Losses at the gene ends were 4 bases for V and 0 bases for J; bases not matched to a gene: 6. This CDR3 contains 16 residues.

CDR3 sequence reads: CASSSGQGEDEQYV. The CDR3 nucleotides are TGTGCCAGCAGCTCAGGACAGGGAGAGGACGAGCAGTACGTC. The V and J genes are TRBV7-9 and TRBJ2-7; 8 positions agree with TRBD1. The CDR3 totals 14 residues. V lost 4 bases to trimming and J lost 5 bases; unmatched junction nucleotides: 7. Germline CDR1 and CDR2: SEHNR and FQNEAQ (reference sequence).

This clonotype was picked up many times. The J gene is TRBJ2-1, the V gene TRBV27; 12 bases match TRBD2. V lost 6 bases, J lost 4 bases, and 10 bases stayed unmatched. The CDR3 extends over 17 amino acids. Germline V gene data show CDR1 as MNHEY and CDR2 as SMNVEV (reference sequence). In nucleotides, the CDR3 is TGTGCCAGCAGACACCCGACTAGCGGGAGACGGTACAATGAGCAGTTCTTC. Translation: CASRHPTSGRRYNEQFF.

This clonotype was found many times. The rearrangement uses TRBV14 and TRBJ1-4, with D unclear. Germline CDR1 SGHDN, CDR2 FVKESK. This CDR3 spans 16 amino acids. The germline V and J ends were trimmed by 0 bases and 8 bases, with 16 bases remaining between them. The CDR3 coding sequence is TGTGCCAGCAGCCAAGAACCTTGGCAGGACGCGGAAAAACTGTTTTTT. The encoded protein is CASSQEPWQDAEKLFF.

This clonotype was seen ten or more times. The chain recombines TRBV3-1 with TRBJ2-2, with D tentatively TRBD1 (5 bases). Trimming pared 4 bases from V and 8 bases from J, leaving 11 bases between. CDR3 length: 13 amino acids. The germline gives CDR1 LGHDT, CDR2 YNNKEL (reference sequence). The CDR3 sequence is CASSPSQGGELFF. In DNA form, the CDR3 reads TGTGCCAGCAGCCCGAGCCAGGGTGGGGAGCTGTTTTTT.

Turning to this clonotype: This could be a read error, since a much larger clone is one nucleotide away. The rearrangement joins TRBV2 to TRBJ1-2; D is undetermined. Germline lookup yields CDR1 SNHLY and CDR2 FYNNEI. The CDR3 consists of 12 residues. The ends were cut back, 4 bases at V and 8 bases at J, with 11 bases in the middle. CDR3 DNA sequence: TGTGCCAGCAGTGGTCTGGGCGAGGGCTACACCTTC. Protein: CASSGLGEGYTF. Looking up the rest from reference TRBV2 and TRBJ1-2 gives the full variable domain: EPEVTQTPSHQVTQMGQEVILRCVPISNHLYFYWYRQILGQKVEFLVSFYNNEISEKSEIFDDQFSVERPDGSNFTLKIRSTKLEDSAMYFCASSGLGEGYTFGSGTRLTVV.

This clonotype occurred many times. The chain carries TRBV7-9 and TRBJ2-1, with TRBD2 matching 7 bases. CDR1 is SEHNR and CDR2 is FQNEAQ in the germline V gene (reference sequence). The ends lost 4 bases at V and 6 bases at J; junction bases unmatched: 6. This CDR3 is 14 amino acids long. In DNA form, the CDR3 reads TGTGCCAGCAGCTCGACTAGCAGGTTCAATGAGCAGTTCTTC. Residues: CASSSTSRFNEQFF. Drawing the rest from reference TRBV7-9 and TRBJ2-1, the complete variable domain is DTGVSQNPRHKITKRGQNVTFRCDPISEHNRLYWYRQTLGQGPEFLTYFQNEAQLEKSRLLSDRFSAERPKGSFSTLEIQRTEQGDSAMYLCASSSTSRFNEQFFGPGTRLTVL.